This paragraph covers one TCR beta chain sequence. The sample originates from a study of blood T cell repertoires in COVID-19. Across roughly 25 US areas, participants ranged in age from 18 to 89 years. Each participant's cohort was designated according to participant-reported clinical history. CDR1 GTSNPN and CDR2 SVGIG come from the germline V gene (reference sequence). The germline V and J ends were trimmed by 4 bases and 3 bases, with 15 bases remaining between them. The CDR3 runs to 14 residues. Methods used by the authors: Amplification with reference gene primers provided the estimates of nucleated cell counts. Profiled with immunoSEQ multiplex PCR; TCRdb holds only in-frame clones, not every one. That table furnishes V, J and clone size, whereas the DNA furnished D and trimming. The sample shows around 420,000 clones, approximately 91% of them seen only once.

Sequenced sample: PBMCs or T cells enriched from blood (not recorded which). This chain joins TRBV30 and TRBJ1-2; perhaps TRBD1 as D (5 bases). This clonotype originated in a woman aged 40 to 49 with acute COVID-19. This chain's CDR3 is CAWNTGDLDYGYTF. In DNA, the CDR3 is TGTGCCTGGAATACGGGGGATCTGGACTATGGCTACACCTTC.